This section outlines one T cell receptor (beta chain) sequence together with its context. What this receptor recognizes is not known. Nothing much larger sits one base from this clone, and base qualities are not available. Using the deep immunoSEQ assay, TCR CDR3 regions were amplified from genomic DNA by multiplex PCR. Extracted genomic DNA from each cell subset was spread evenly across all wells of several immunoSEQ 96-well plates, with each plate serving as a replicate. For sorted subsets, about 220 ng of genomic DNA, equivalent to 25,000 to 35,000 T cell genomes, went into each replicate PCR. Purified libraries were quantified with a Qubit 3.0 fluorometer, sized on a Bioanalyzer 2100, and re-quantified with the KAPA Library Quantification kit. Every immunoSEQ 96-well plate was sequenced on a dedicated single-read 150-cycle Illumina NextSeq 550 flow cell. The paper's processing steps were these. Because only junctional sequences without quality scores were contained in the immunoSEQ output, filtering matching that applied to full-length reads could not be performed. Sequences were annotated with PyIR, a Python wrapper for IgBLAST v1.9, using IMGT germline references to assign V/J genes and CDR3. Reads were filtered out if the reads had weak V/J assignments (E-value above 1e-6), no CDR3, stop codons, out-of-frame junctions, or ambiguous translated residues. V3J clonotypes were defined by identical inferred V gene, J gene, and CDR3 amino acid sequence. To compute the percentage overlap between repertoires, the number of shared unique clonotypes was divided by the size of the smaller repertoire. RTK rarefaction, the Chao1 estimator, and Recon v2.1 estimates of unobserved clonotypes were used to assess repertoire richness. Generation probabilities were computed with OLGA for all TCRbeta clonotypes obtained by the gDNA method from several donors. In TCRdb, the immuneACCESS table is reduced to in-frame sequences with V and J assigned. These tables do not hold every clone; where another copy was compared, an unresolved V gene accounts for under half, and the others remain unexplained. V and J calls and clone size are copied from that table; D and trimming were computed from the DNA. Present in this sample are more than 1,200,000 clones, less than 99% of which were seen just once. Of the sample, around 0.33% falls within the top ten clones.

This entry is derived from a study of shared clonotypes between healthy human individuals (dated by TCRdb to about 2020). In terms of the full investigation: A couple of women and a few men aged 18 to 49 years were included in the cohort. Leukapheresis yielded between about 0.9 and 9 billion PBMCs per donor. The study deeply sequenced blood TCR repertoires of about 5 healthy adults to estimate repertoire size and the extent of clonotype sharing between individuals. For each donor, CD4 naive and CD4 memory were each run on three plates, CD8 naive on two plates, and CD8 memory on one plate. To increase sequencing depth and limit assay-specific biases, different laboratories used diverse techniques to prepare libraries and sequence TCR repertoires. Here is what the overall study found, with its caveats: Rarefaction of sorted-subset datasets indicated incomplete sequencing despite the large sequencing depth. Pairwise subsampling led to the expectation that sequencing depth would affect the degree of clonotype sharing among donors. Because the study included a small number of donors, the genetic and exposure-history diversity represented was limited. Clonotypes shared by all four sorted-subset donors showed higher generation probabilities than non-shared clonotypes. Naive subsets generally had larger estimated clonotype richness than memory subsets did. Approximately 5% of naive CD4, 3.5% of naive CD8, 2.3% of memory CD4, and roughly 0.4% of memory CD8 clonotypes were shared across several donors. Sampling was limited to blood, and TCR repertoires in tissue likely differ from TCR repertoires in blood.

The donors were healthy, HIV-negative adults with no recently reported acute infections or vaccinations. Only Caucasian adults living in Nashville, Tennessee, USA were represented among the donors. Magnetic negative selection was used to enrich CD4+ T cells, after which naive cells were positively selected on CD45RA and the negative fraction became the memory subset. After blood collection by leukapheresis, PBMCs were isolated using Ficoll-Histopaque density gradient centrifugation and then cryopreserved in the vapor phase of liquid nitrogen. Analytical flow cytometry was used to check the purity and quantity of every magnetically sorted T cell population. From each sorted fraction, genomic DNA was isolated and quantified by UV absorbance on a Nanodrop 2000c. Cut back by 5 bases and 12 bases, the V and J ends lie 14 bases apart. From the cysteine through the phenylalanine, the CDR3 covers 11 amino acids. Of all the DNA, just the CDR3 is kept, 33 bases in frame from base 1. The germline V gene (reference sequence) provides CDR1 GTSNPN and CDR2 SVGIG.

The chain uses TRBV30 and TRBJ1-3; a weak D assignment points to TRBD1 (5 bases agree). The sample consisted of naive CD4+ T cells sorted from blood. Explained via the paper, the cell subset or site label denotes: CD45RA+ positively selected. This clonotype was obtained from a young man in good health. The CDR3 region: CAWQGLRDIYF. The DNA reads as follows: TGTGCCTGGCAGGGACTCCGTGACATATATTTT.